Below are 12 T cell receptor beta chains sequenced from a single sample in a study of T-cell reconstitution after alpha-beta-depleted transplantation in children. This sample's TCRbeta library carried unique molecular identifier barcodes. TCRdb called the PCR reads again in MiXCR, with one record for every CDR3 protein. The profile covers just over 200,000 distinct CDR3 sequences, with 7.5% to 9.5% appearing a single time and 35% taken by the ten largest. This material consisted of PBMCs, mostly from graft donor cells, taken 360 days after TCRalphabeta/CD19-depleted stem cell transplant. The receptors derive from a male patient between 2 and 10 years old who had a stem cell transplant for acute myeloid leukemia, so the T cells may come from the graft donor.

V usage is TRBV25-1 and J usage is TRBJ2-1, with D perhaps matching TRBD2 (6 bases). Germline CDR1 is MGHDK and CDR2 is SYGVNS. CDR3 size: 14 residues. V shed 2 bases and J shed 6 bases, with 11 bases lying between them. For the CDR3, the DNA is TGTGCCAGCAGTGAACAGGCCGGGGGCAATGAGCAGTTCTTC. As protein: CASSEQAGGNEQFF. Full variable domain (remainder filled in from reference TRBV25-1 and TRBJ2-1): EADIYQTPRYLVIGTGKKITLECSQTMGHDKMYWYQQDPGMELHLIHYSYGVNSTEKGDLSSESTVSRIRTEHFPLTLESARPSHTSQYLCASSEQAGGNEQFFGPGTRLTVL.

This clonotype has a count of ten or more. The chain joins TRBV7-9 to TRBJ1-1; D uncertain. V lost 1 base to trimming and J lost 6 bases, with 9 bases between them. The CDR3 runs to 13 residues. The V gene's germline CDR1 is SEHNR and CDR2 FQNEAQ (reference sequence). CDR3 nucleotide sequence: TGTGCCAGCAGCTTAGATTCGAAACCTGAAGCTTTCTTT. Protein sequence: CASSLDSKPEAFF.

The chain joins TRBV19 to TRBJ1-1; TRBD1 is a possible D gene (5 bases). CDR1 LNHDA and CDR2 SQIVND come from the germline V gene (reference sequence). This CDR3 contains 16 residues. V was pared by 7 bases and J by 6 bases, with 24 bases between. The DNA of the CDR3 is TGTGCCAGTAAGTCGTCGATTAGGGACCGTGGCTCTGAAGCTTTCTTT. Translating it yields CASKSSIRDRGSEAFF.

This clonotype was picked up a small number of times. The chain carries TRBV5-1 and TRBJ2-7; 8 bases align to TRBD1. Trimming took 0 bases from V and 3 from J; bases not matched to a gene: 2. CDR3 length: 14 amino acids. Germline loops: CDR1 SGHRS, CDR2 YFSETQ. In DNA form, the CDR3 reads TGCGCCAGCAGCTTGGTTACAGGGGGCTACGAGCAGTACTTC. This gives the protein CASSLVTGGYEQYF. Filled out from reference TRBV5-1 and TRBJ2-7, the complete variable domain reads KAGVTQTPRYLIKTRGQQVTLSCSPISGHRSVSWYQQTPGQGLQFLFEYFSETQRNKGNFPGRFSGRQFSNSRSEMNVSTLELGDSALYLCASSLVTGGYEQYFGPGTRLTVT.

This clonotype was seen at least ten times. The chain employs TRBV28 and TRBJ2-3; D is uncertain. Trimming pared 3 bases from V and 6 bases from J, leaving 1 base between. Looked up from germline, CDR1 is MDHEN and CDR2 is SYDVKM. The CDR3 sequence is 10 residues long. CDR3 nucleotide sequence: TGTGCCAGCAGTTTTGATACGCAGTATTTT. Translation gives CASSFDTQYF. Supplemented by reference TRBV28 and TRBJ2-3, the full variable domain reads DVKVTQSSRYLVKRTGEKVFLECVQDMDHENMFWYRQDPGLGLRLIYFSYDVKMKEKGDIPEGYSVSREKKERFSLILESASTNQTSMYLCASSFDTQYFGPGTRLTVL.

The rearrangement uses TRBV4-2 and TRBJ2-6, with TRBD2 identical over 10 bases. J lost 2 bases, V lost 0 bases, and 7 bases had no gene match. This CDR3 contains 19 residues. Germline V gene lookup returns CDR1 LGHNA and CDR2 YNFKEQ. This CDR3 is CASSQDQLAGVAGANVLTF. DNA for the CDR3: TGTGCCAGCAGCCAAGACCAGCTAGCGGGAGTCGCTGGGGCCAACGTCCTGACTTTC.

This clonotype was seen only a few times. This chain's CDR3 is CATKTTYTDTQYF. The CDR3 coding sequence is TGCGCCACCAAAACCACATACACAGATACGCAGTATTTT. The chain carries TRBV5-1 and TRBJ2-3; no clear D gene. CDR3 length: 13 amino acids. V shed 9 bases and J shed 2 bases, with 13 bases lying between them. Germline V gene lookup returns CDR1 SGHRS and CDR2 YFSETQ.

This clonotype was seen many times. The chain has TRBV20-1 and TRBJ2-5; D is uncertain. Germline V lookup: CDR1 DFQATT, CDR2 SNEGSKA (reference sequence). Trimming stripped 5 bases from V and 5 bases from J, with 9 bases between. The CDR3 contains 11 residues. The CDR3 loop reads CSAHTAETQYF. CDR3 DNA: TGCAGTGCTCACACCGCGGAGACCCAGTACTTC.

For this clonotype: A much larger clonotype is one base distant, so this may be a read error. The chain combines TRBV3-1 with TRBJ2-2; 12 nucleotides match TRBD2. The CDR3 consists of 18 residues. Germline V gene lookup returns CDR1 LGHDT and CDR2 YNNKEL (reference sequence). In nucleotides, the CDR3 is TGTGCCAGCATCCAATACCTAGCGGGAGGGCCGAGCACCGGGGAGCTGTTTTTT. Its translation is CASIQYLAGGPSTGELFF.

This clonotype was detected many times. CDR3 sequence: CASSVGANVLTF. DNA for the CDR3: TGTGCCAGCAGTGTTGGGGCCAACGTCCTGACTTTC. V and J are TRBV25-1 and TRBJ2-6, with unresolved D. Per the germline V gene, CDR1 is MGHDK and CDR2 is SYGVNS. The CDR3 runs 12 residues. V lost 4 bases, J lost 3 bases, and 1 base lay in between.

This clonotype occurred many times. CDR3 nucleotides: TGTGCCACCAGCCGGACTAGCGGGCCCACCTACAATGAGCAGTTCTTC. Translating gives CATSRTSGPTYNEQFF. The chain links TRBV15 to TRBJ2-1; TRBD2 matches 11 bases. V lost 5 bases and J lost 2; bases outside the gene matches: 5. The CDR3 is made up of 16 amino acids. CDR1 LNHNV and CDR2 YYDKDF come from the germline V gene (reference sequence).

In its sample, this clonotype was seen many times. The chain is built from TRBV12-3 or TRBV12-4 and TRBJ1-5; TRBD1 agrees at 9 bases. The CDR3 is made up of 16 amino acids. With 7 bases clipped from V and 1 base from J, the junction kept 8 bases outside the gene matches. The CDR3 DNA reads TGTGCCAGCAAACGACAGGGGGAGTTGAGCAATCAGCCCCAGCATTTT. Translation: CASKRQGELSNQPQHF.